The source of this TCR beta chain is a study of identical twins. Study-wide results and caveats: In drawing conclusions, the study used cross-sectional statistical analysis and did not follow the same donors. Fewer insertions characterized abundant cord blood beta clonotypes, whereas memory repertoires showed none. Modelling approaches yielded underestimates of out-of-frame TCR alpha sharing between monozygotic twins.

TCRdb re-called the 5' RACE reads with MiXCR, one entry per CDR3 protein. The data hold 550,000 to 800,000 distinct CDR3 sequences, with just over 7% observed a single time. The CDR3 runs 15 residues. From germline, CDR1 is SGHAT and CDR2 FQNNGV. V was clipped by 3 bases and J by 4 bases, with 14 bases between them. About this clonotype itself: Its specificity is unknown.

This sample also belongs to another study, concerning yellow fever vaccine responses in identical twins. Per that paper: Each twin's T cell response to the vaccine was reported to look partly convergent and partly personalized.

The source material was PBMCs. The source is a young woman in good health. The chain carries TRBV11-2 and TRBJ2-3; the D gene is possibly TRBD1 (5 bases). The CDR3 loop reads CASSLGQGKADTQYF. The CDR3 coding sequence is TGTGCCAGCAGCTTGGGCCAGGGAAAGGCAGATACGCAGTATTTT. Using reference TRBV11-2 and TRBJ2-3 for the parts outside the CDR3, the full variable domain is EAGVAQSPRYKIIEKRQSVAFWCNPISGHATLYWYQQILGQGPKLLIQFQNNGVVDDSQLPKDRFSAERLKGVDSTLKIQPAKLEDSAVYLCASSLGQGKADTQYFGPGTRLTVL.